The sequence of this T cell receptor (beta chain) was determined in a study of blood T cell repertoires in COVID-19. Original processing notes: It was from reference gene primer amplification that nucleated cell counts were estimated. Sequencing used immunoSEQ multiplex PCR; TCRdb keeps in-frame clones, though not all of them. Clone size and the V and J calls come from that table; the DNA yielded D and trimming. The data contain some 46,000 clones, 80% to 90% of them singletons. Germline trimming cut 10 bases from V and 1 base from J; bases unmatched to any gene: 8. Germline V lookup: CDR1 LNHDA, CDR2 SQIVND (reference sequence). The CDR3 is 15 residues long.

The TCR was taken from a woman of 80 years or more with COVID-19, enrolled during active disease. The genes are TRBV19 and TRBJ2-5; 11 bases are shared with TRBD1. Sequences were obtained from peripheral blood. The CDR3 sequence: CATRRDRGSQETQYF. The CDR3 region has the DNA TGTGCCACGAGACGGGACAGGGGGAGCCAAGAGACCCAGTACTTC.